The subject of this entry is one TCR beta chain. No antigen is known for it. This record comes from a study of early T cells in non-severe SARS-CoV-2 infection. About the research overall: Sequencing of bulk RNA from unsorted whole blood was done, without chain pairing. Study-level findings and limits: Anti-spike CD8 responses were favored by VDJdb matching, which missed private and CD4 specificities.

Unique molecular identifiers were attached to individual cDNA molecules. MiXCR was run by TCRdb on the 5' RACE reads, yielding one entry per CDR3 protein. The table shows tens of thousands of distinct CDR3 sequences, with 4.9% occurring only once. The receptor was derived from an adult who was a healthcare worker with PCR-confirmed SARS-CoV-2 infection or an uninfected control (not recorded which). The sequenced material came from whole blood.

The CDR3 region is CASSSGQPYNEKLFF. In nucleotides, the CDR3 is TGTGCCAGCAGCTCGGGACAGCCGTATAATGAAAAACTGTTTTTT. The chain has TRBV7-8 and TRBJ1-4, with 7 bases that match TRBD1. With 4 bases clipped from V and 4 bases from J, the junction kept 6 bases outside the gene matches. Germline lookup yields CDR1 SGHVS and CDR2 FQNEAQ. The CDR3 spans 15 residues.